This entry lists 5 T cell receptor beta chains sequenced from one sample in a study of neurological immune-mediated disorders. TCRdb independently ran MiXCR on the 5' RACE reads; one entry per CDR3 protein. Of about 62,000 distinct CDR3 sequences in the sample, less than 4% are singletons; the top ten hold 2.2%. Sequencing used PBMCs. These receptors were obtained from a woman aged 50 to 60 with multiple sclerosis.

At least ten counts were recorded for this clonotype. The chain is built from TRBV3-1 and TRBJ1-4; the D is unclear. Germline assignment: CDR1 LGHDT and CDR2 YNNKEL (reference sequence). The CDR3 loop spans 13 amino acids. V dropped 1 base and J dropped 8 bases, with 8 bases sitting between them. CDR3 sequence reads: CASSQVLNEKLFF. The CDR3 coding sequence is TGTGCCAGCAGCCAAGTATTGAACGAAAAACTGTTTTTT.

The sample holds many counts of this clonotype. The chain couples TRBV10-3 to TRBJ1-2, with no clear D. Trimming left V 3 bases short and J 8 bases short, with 16 bases between. Germline V gene lookup returns CDR1 ENHRY and CDR2 SYGVKD. CDR3 length equals 14 residues. CDR3 in amino acids: CAISDPRQSQGYTF. As DNA, the CDR3 is TGTGCCATCAGTGACCCCCGTCAATCTCAGGGCTACACCTTC.

The table lists this clonotype with many counts. The chain recombines TRBV4-3 with TRBJ2-4; D not certain. The CDR3 covers 15 residues. The V gene lost 3 bases and the J gene lost 1 base, with 10 bases spanning the gap. Germline lookup yields CDR1 LGHNA and CDR2 YSLEER. This CDR3 is CASSQDRRAKNIQYF. The CDR3 bases are TGCGCCAGCAGCCAGGATCGAAGGGCCAAAAACATTCAGTACTTC.

This clonotype was counted many times. The chain joins TRBV7-9 to TRBJ1-4; D call uncertain. Trimming stripped 0 bases from V and 8 bases from J, with 4 bases between. This CDR3 has 12 amino acids. From germline, CDR1 is SEHNR and CDR2 FQNEAQ (reference sequence). The CDR3 sequence is CASSLAQEKLFF. CDR3 coding DNA: TGTGCCAGCAGCTTAGCTCAGGAAAAACTGTTTTTT.

This chain joins TRBV6-1 and TRBJ1-1; 11 bases align to TRBD1. Germline V gene data show CDR1 as MNHNS and CDR2 as SASEGT. There are 14 residues in the CDR3. J gave up 7 bases and V 6 bases, and 7 bases lay outside the gene matches. In DNA, the CDR3 is TGTGCCAGCAGGACCGGGACAGGGGGTTATGAAGCTTTCTTT. It is translated as CASRTGTGGYEAFF.